These 19 T cell receptor delta chains came from one sample sequenced in a study of Vδ1+ human thymocytes. RNA was extracted from the cells and then reverse transcribed. Multiplex PCR used pooled V-gene forward primers and a constant-region reverse primer to amplify CDR3s. TCRdb reprocessed the multiplex PCR reads through CATT. The repertoire consists of roughly 25,000 delta-chain clones, with 7.4% occurring once and the leading ten covering around 0.99%. The antigens for these receptors are not known. General study findings and limits: Highly polyclonal TRG and TRD repertoires with Gaussian CDR3 length distributions appeared in thymus.

Input material: Vdelta1+ gamma-delta thymocytes from the thymus. Subset indicated: FACS-sorted CD3+ TCRalphabeta- TCRVdelta1+ TCRVdelta2- thymocytes. Receptor source: a girl in the first two years of life who had congenital heart surgery.

Without a V gene call, the J gene is given as TRDJ2; TRDD3 is taken as the D call from the table, unchecked against the DNA. This CDR3 is 22 amino acids long. The CDR3 loop is CALGESPRPSNPYWGLTAQLFF. The CDR3 DNA follows: TGTGCTCTTGGGGAATCACCCCGGCCCTCCAACCCTTACTGGGGATTGACAGCACAACTCTTCTTT.

This clone showed up just a few times. This chain joins TRDV1 and TRDJ1; 11 bases map to TRDD3. The CDR3 is 19 amino acids. V gave up 2 bases and J gave up 3 bases; unmatched junction bases: 14. CDR1 TSWWSYY and CDR2 QGS come from the germline V gene. Here the CDR3 reads CALGESPTSGGGYADKLIF. CDR3 in DNA: TGTGCTCTTGGGGAAAGTCCTACTTCGGGTGGGGGATACGCCGATAAACTCATCTTT.

This clone showed up just a few times. The chain is built from TRDV1 and TRDJ1; D gene ambiguous. This CDR3 contains 16 residues. V gave up 4 bases and J gave up 6 bases, with 21 bases separating them. Looked up from germline, CDR1 is TSWWSYY and CDR2 is QGS. The CDR3, as DNA: TGTGCTCTTGGGGGGCCTGTAAGTGGTACGCCCCATAAACTCATCTTT. This encodes CALGGPVSGTPHKLIF.

The chain recombines TRDV1 with TRDJ1; 13 bases line up with TRDD3. Germline V CDR1 and CDR2: TSWWSYY, QGS. The ends lost 4 bases at V and 0 bases at J; junction bases unmatched: 32. The CDR3 extends over 26 amino acids. The CDR3 DNA sequence: TGTGCTCTTGGGGGAAGGTTGAGTCGGTCCTCCCGTTTACTGGGGGATACGCGCCAGGACACCGATAAACTCATCTTT. The encoded protein is CALGGRLSRSSRLLGDTRQDTDKLIF.

This clone was seen a few times. This chain links TRDV1 with TRDJ1; 8 bases are shared with TRDD3. The CDR3 sequence is 23 residues long. V trimming: 2 bases; J trimming: 5 bases; junction bases outside the gene matches: 31. The V gene's germline CDR1 is TSWWSYY and CDR2 QGS. The CDR3 loop reads CALGESKRPPTLPGLGGTDKLIF. The CDR3 DNA sequence: TGTGCTCTTGGGGAATCCAAGCGTCCTCCTACCCTCCCGGGACTGGGGGGTACGGATAAACTCATCTTT.

The chain employs TRDV1 and TRDJ1, with D maybe TRDD3 (7 bases). The CDR3 runs 20 residues. CDR1 is TSWWSYY, CDR2 QGS, per germline. V lost 0 bases and J lost 0, with 23 bases in between. DNA for the CDR3: TGTGCTCTTGGGGAACTTCCTACCCTTGTACTGGGGATCTACACCGATAAACTCATCTTT. This encodes CALGELPTLVLGIYTDKLIF.

The chain combines TRDV2 with TRDJ1; 8 bases line up with TRDD3. This CDR3 has 18 residues. V shed 3 bases, J shed 0 bases, and the junction held 14 bases outside the gene matches. Per germline, CDR1 GEAIGNYY and CDR2 EKD. CDR3 sequence reads: CACDPEDWGPLNTDKLIF. The CDR3 region has the DNA TGTGCCTGTGACCCCGAAGACTGGGGGCCCCTGAACACCGATAAACTCATCTTT.

Points on this clone: A clone one base away is much larger, so this may be a read error. No call was made for the V gene; the J gene is TRDJ1; the tabulated D call, TRDD3, remains unverified against the DNA. This CDR3 has 15 residues. The chain's CDR3 is CACDTGRDTTDKLIF. For the CDR3, the DNA is TGTGCCTGCGACACGGGACGGGACACCACCGATAAACTCATCTTT.

The chain has TRDV1 and TRDJ1; 10 nucleotides match TRDD3. The V gene end was trimmed by 7 bases and the J gene end by 6 bases; junction bases not matched to a gene: 26. This CDR3 region has 20 residues. Germline V gene sequence: CDR1 TSWWSYY, CDR2 QGS. In nucleotides, the CDR3 is TGTGCTCTTGATACCAAGGGTGGCCCTACGGGACTGGGGGATCCTAATAAACTCATCTTT. Protein: CALDTKGGPTGLGDPNKLIF.

This clone has only a few counts. The same CDR3 is also encoded by other DNA sequences in this sample. J is TRDJ1 and V is TRDV1, with TRDD3 matching 7 bases. CDR1 is TSWWSYY, CDR2 QGS, per germline. The CDR3 is made up of 15 amino acids. V was clipped by 4 bases and J by 3 bases; unmatched bases: 8. CDR3 DNA sequence: TGTGCTCTTGGGGGGAGGCTGGGGGTTGCCGATAAACTCATCTTT. This encodes CALGGRLGVADKLIF.

The V gene is TRDV1, the J gene TRDJ1; D may match TRDD2 or TRDD3 (6 bases each). The CDR3 spans 23 residues. CDR1 TSWWSYY and CDR2 QGS come from the germline V gene. The V and J ends lost 1 base and 3 bases respectively, with 36 bases between them. CDR3 sequence: CALGEPSVPSQQPYTGRADKLIF. DNA for the CDR3: TGTGCTCTTGGGGAACCGTCCGTCCCTTCCCAACAACCCTATACTGGGAGGGCCGATAAACTCATCTTT.

V gene TRDV1 combines with J gene TRDJ1; a weak D match, TRDD3 (6 bases). V lost 2 bases and J 0 bases, leaving 19 bases between the germline ends. In germline, CDR1 is TSWWSYY, CDR2 QGS. This CDR3 region has 18 residues. CDR3 region: CALGEKSKRGGNTDKLIF. In DNA form, the CDR3 reads TGTGCTCTTGGGGAAAAGTCAAAGCGTGGGGGGAACACCGATAAACTCATCTTT.

This clone came up a few times. The chain uses TRDV1 and TRDJ1, with 10 bases fitting TRDD3. The length of the CDR3 is 21 residues. Looked up from germline, CDR1 is TSWWSYY and CDR2 is QGS. V shed 3 bases and J 0 bases; nucleotides not matched to a gene: 19. CDR3: CALGESAGGIRGKEYTDKLIF. CDR3 bases: TGTGCTCTTGGGGAGTCCGCTGGGGGGATACGCGGGAAAGAGTACACCGATAAACTCATCTTT.

Within the sample, this clone is medium-sized. The chain joins TRDV2 to TRDJ1; no clear D. The CDR3 is 15 residues long. V was trimmed by 0 bases and J by 0 bases, leaving 10 bases between them. Germline CDR1 GEAIGNYY, CDR2 EKD. CDR3 in DNA: TGTGCCTGTGACACCAGTACCGAAGACACCGATAAACTCATCTTT. As protein: CACDTSTEDTDKLIF.

The V gene went uncalled, while the J gene is TRDJ1; the table's D call, TRDD3, was not checked against the DNA. The CDR3 runs to 21 residues. In DNA, the CDR3 is TGTGCTCTTGGGGAAAAAACCCTTTCGTCTCCTACCCTATACTGCACCGATAAACTCATCTTT. It yields the protein CALGEKTLSSPTLYCTDKLIF.

This clone occurred a few times. The V gene is TRDV1, the J gene TRDJ1, with 8 bases fitting TRDD3. CDR1 is TSWWSYY and CDR2 is QGS in the germline V gene. The CDR3 extends over 23 amino acids. Unmatched junction bases numbered 31, after V lost 6 bases and J lost 1 base. As DNA, the CDR3 is TGTGCTCTTGGTCCCTGCCAAACAAGGGAGACAGGCATAAACTGGGGGGCCACCGATAAACTCATCTTT. This gives the protein CALGPCQTRETGINWGATDKLIF.

The chain combines TRDV1 with TRDJ1; 8 nucleotides align to TRDD3. This CDR3 spans 20 amino acids. Germline lookup yields CDR1 TSWWSYY and CDR2 QGS. The trim removed 1 base at V and 0 bases at J, leaving 16 bases unmatched. The CDR3 DNA reads TGTGCTCTTGGGGAACCCTCTTTTCCCTACTGGGGGGTTTACACCGATAAACTCATCTTT. Protein product: CALGEPSFPYWGVYTDKLIF.

The sample holds a few counts of this clone. The chain carries TRDV1 and TRDJ1, with 8 nucleotides matching TRDD3. The CDR3 is 21 residues long. V was pared by 3 bases and J by 7 bases, with 28 bases of the junction left unmatched. Germline CDR1 and CDR2: TSWWSYY and QGS. CDR3 DNA sequence: TGTGCTCTTGGGGACATCCCGGTTAGTGCTGCGGCCTTCGCTGGGGGACCTAAACTCATCTTT. This sequence encodes CALGDIPVSAAAFAGGPKLIF.

For the J gene the call is TRDJ1; the V gene lacks a call; the table's TRDD3 call for D was not verified on the DNA. The CDR3 has 16 amino acids. CDR3: CALGEPPAYDTDKLIF. CDR3 DNA: TGTGCTCTCGGGGAACCGCCGGCCTACGACACCGATAAACTCATCTTT.